A single sample is the source of the 20 T cell receptor beta chains below, sequenced in a study of CD8 T cells in Susac syndrome. An input of about 0.5 to 1 ug of RNA was subjected to reverse transcription using random hexamers. TCRdb ran MiXCR on the immunoSEQ multiplex PCR reads and lists one entry per CDR3 protein. Among approximately 190,000 distinct CDR3 sequences listed, 95% were seen once. The sample taken for sequencing was CD8+ T cells from PBMCs. These receptor sequences come from a human donor with Susac syndrome.

The chain uses TRBV19 and TRBJ2-7; 7 bases align to TRBD1. There are 13 residues in the CDR3. J gave up 2 bases and V 2 bases, and 0 bases lay outside the gene matches. The germline gives CDR1 LNHDA, CDR2 SQIVND (reference sequence). The CDR3 loop is CASSIQGAYEQYF. The DNA of the CDR3 is TGTGCCAGTAGTATACAGGGGGCCTACGAGCAGTACTTC. Based on the CDR3 plus reference TRBV19 and TRBJ2-7, the full variable domain is DGGITQSPKYLFRKEGQNVTLSCEQNLNHDAMYWYRQDPGQGLRLIYYSQIVNDFQKGDIAEGYSVSREKKESFPLTVTSAQKNPTAFYLCASSIQGAYEQYFGPGTRLTVT.

On this clonotype itself: The junction and the germline gene differ at one end; a read error may be behind it. The J gene is TRBJ2-3, the V gene TRBV30, with D maybe TRBD2 (6 bases). The CDR3 length is 13 residues. Germline loops: CDR1 GTSNPN, CDR2 SVGIG (reference sequence). The CDR3 sequence is CAWSGAGPDTQYF. Written as DNA, the CDR3 is TGTGCTTGGAGCGGAGCGGGTCCAGATACGCAGTATTTT.

V is TRBV28 and J is TRBJ2-7; D call uncertain. The CDR3 runs 17 residues. V lost 3 bases and J 2 bases, leaving 20 bases between the germline ends. Looked up from germline, CDR1 is MDHEN and CDR2 is SYDVKM. The CDR3 nucleotides read TGTGCCAGCAGTTTTATGGTGGGCTCTGAGAGACCCTACGAGCAGTACTTC. Its protein product is CASSFMVGSERPYEQYF.

The chain joins TRBV9 to TRBJ2-3, with a possible D match to TRBD1 (5 bases). Trimming pared 4 bases from V and 6 bases from J, leaving 18 bases between. Germline V gene sequence: CDR1 SGDLS, CDR2 YYNGEE. The length of the CDR3 is 15 residues. The DNA for the CDR3 is TGTGCCAGCAGCCCCGGTGGGGCCGCACCCGATACGCAGTATTTT. This codes for CASSPGGAAPDTQYF.

V usage is TRBV23-1 and J usage is TRBJ2-1, with 8 bases identical to TRBD1. TRBV23-1 is assigned to the ORF class and has an uncertain function. The CDR3 totals 16 residues. After removal of 8 bases from V and 7 bases from J, the junction contained 16 bases not matched to a gene. The CDR3 here is CASQPNRQGMGNEQFF. The CDR3 bases are TGCGCCAGCCAACCGAATCGACAGGGGATGGGGAATGAGCAGTTCTTC.

The chain employs TRBV29-1 and TRBJ2-7; 12 positions agree with TRBD2. The CDR3 is 13 residues long. The V gene end was trimmed by 8 bases and the J gene end by 2 bases; junction bases not matched to a gene: 4. The V gene's germline CDR1 is SQVTM and CDR2 ANQGSEA. The CDR3: CSTRLAGAYEQYF. The CDR3 region has the DNA TGCAGCACTCGACTAGCGGGGGCCTACGAGCAGTACTTC.

The gene calls are TRBV12-3 or TRBV12-4 and TRBJ2-5; no clear D. The CDR3 is made up of 12 amino acids. V lost 8 bases to trimming and J lost 5 bases, with 12 bases between them. The CDR3 region is CASEADGETQYF. CDR3 DNA sequence: TGTGCCAGCGAGGCGGATGGGGAGACCCAGTACTTC.

The chain has TRBV27 and TRBJ2-7, with 8 bases fitting TRBD2. The germline CDR1 and CDR2 sequences are MNHEY and SMNVEV (reference sequence). V trimming: 4 bases; J trimming: 1 base; junction bases outside the gene matches: 6. The CDR3 sequence is 15 residues long. CDR3 DNA sequence: TGTGCCAGCAGTTCTCTAGCGGGCAGTTCCTACGAGCAGTACTTC. Amino acids: CASSSLAGSSYEQYF.

J is TRBJ1-4 and V is TRBV12-3 or TRBV12-4, with D tentatively TRBD1 (6 bases). The V and J ends lost 3 bases and 6 bases respectively, with 11 bases between them. This CDR3 comprises 14 residues. The CDR3 here is CASSLWGADEKLFF. CDR3 sequence (DNA): TGTGCCAGCAGTTTGTGGGGGGCGGATGAAAAACTGTTTTTT.

This chain connects TRBV20-1 to TRBJ1-1, with D unclear. The CDR3 totals 11 residues. Trimming cost V 7 bases and J 6 bases, with 12 bases left between them. Per germline, CDR1 DFQATT and CDR2 SNEGSKA (reference sequence). CDR3 loop: CSGSLGSEAFF. In DNA, the CDR3 is TGCAGTGGGTCCCTGGGGTCTGAAGCTTTCTTT.

This clonotype was counted once. The V and J genes are TRBV18 and TRBJ2-1; 9 nucleotides line up with TRBD2. The V and J ends lost 4 bases and 4 bases, in that order; junction bases with no gene match: 5. The CDR3 runs to 15 residues. Germline V gives CDR1 KGHSH, CDR2 LQKENI. In DNA, the CDR3 is TGTGCCAGCTCACTGCTAGCGGGATTTTACAATGAGCAGTTCTTC. It codes for CASSLLAGFYNEQFF.

This CDR3 is CSAREAGAPQPQHF. CDR3 sequence (DNA): TGCAGTGCTAGAGAGGCTGGAGCCCCTCAGCCCCAGCATTTT. This chain connects TRBV20-1 to TRBJ1-5, with D unclear. Trimming took off 0 bases at V and 6 bases at J, with 12 bases between the two ends. Germline V lookup: CDR1 DFQATT, CDR2 SNEGSKA (reference sequence). CDR3 length equals 14 residues.

The chain carries TRBV9 and TRBJ2-7; D not certain. The CDR3 extends over 13 amino acids. CDR1 and CDR2 from the germline V gene are SGDLS and YYNGEE. V lost 0 bases to trimming and J lost 7 bases, with 11 bases between them. In nucleotides, the CDR3 is TGTGCCAGCAGCGTAGGCACCGGCCCGGAGCAGTACTTC. Amino acid sequence: CASSVGTGPEQYF.

The gene calls are TRBV12-3 or TRBV12-4 and TRBJ1-1; D is possibly TRBD1 (6 bases). CDR3 length: 11 residues. V was pared by 9 bases and J by 4 bases, with 9 bases between. The CDR3 region has the DNA TGTGCCAGTACAGGGACCACTGAAGCTTTCTTT. Encoded protein: CASTGTTEAFF.

The table lists this clonotype with a count of one. The chain carries TRBV29-1 and TRBJ1-4; 7 bases are shared with TRBD1. Losses at the gene ends were 1 base for V and 8 bases for J; bases not matched to a gene: 4. Germline V CDR1 and CDR2: SQVTM, ANQGSEA. The CDR3 runs 13 residues. The chain's CDR3 is CSVEGRGEEKLFF. CDR3 in DNA: TGCAGCGTTGAAGGCAGGGGGGAGGAAAAACTGTTTTTT.

This clonotype was recorded once. The chain carries TRBV15 and TRBJ1-6; a possible D gene is TRBD1 (5 bases). V dropped 8 bases and J dropped 3 bases, with 11 bases sitting between them. CDR1 is LNHNV, CDR2 YYDKDF, per germline (reference sequence). The CDR3 is made up of 14 amino acids. CDR3 protein: CATHTGIYNSPLHF. CDR3 DNA: TGTGCCACCCACACAGGCATCTATAATTCACCCCTCCACTTT.

J is TRBJ2-1 and V is TRBV19; the match to TRBD1 covers 10 bases. This CDR3 is built from 14 residues. CDR1 is LNHDA and CDR2 is SQIVND in the germline V gene (reference sequence). V lost 6 bases and J lost 4; bases outside the gene matches: 3. The CDR3: CASRGTGEYNEQFF. CDR3 nucleotides: TGTGCCAGTAGAGGGACAGGGGAGTACAATGAGCAGTTCTTC. Full variable domain (outside the CDR3, taken from reference TRBV19 and TRBJ2-1): DGGITQSPKYLFRKEGQNVTLSCEQNLNHDAMYWYRQDPGQGLRLIYYSQIVNDFQKGDIAEGYSVSREKKESFPLTVTSAQKNPTAFYLCASRGTGEYNEQFFGPGTRLTVL.

The chain joins TRBV4-1 to TRBJ2-7, with 11 bases matching TRBD2. Germline CDR1 MGHRA, CDR2 YSYEKL. The J segment lost 5 bases and the V segment lost 2 bases, leaving 8 bases of the junction unmatched. The CDR3 runs 16 residues. The CDR3 spells CASSQNLAGGVHEQYF. CDR3 nucleotides: TGCGCCAGCAGCCAAAACTTAGCGGGAGGGGTCCACGAGCAGTACTTC.

The chain uses TRBV19 and TRBJ1-1; D ambiguous. V shed 4 bases and J shed 5 bases, with 11 bases lying between them. Germline-derived CDR1 and CDR2 are LNHDA and SQIVND (reference sequence). CDR3 length: 13 amino acids. For the CDR3, the DNA is TGTGCCAGTAGTACAAAACGGTGGACTGAAGCTTTCTTT. The encoded protein is CASSTKRWTEAFF.

The V and J genes are TRBV7-8 and TRBJ2-7; a possible D gene is TRBD1 (5 bases). Trimming cost V 7 bases and J 1 base, with 14 bases left between them. The length of the CDR3 is 14 residues. Germline CDR1 reads SGHVS; CDR2 reads FQNEAQ. This chain's CDR3 is CASTLGVGSYEQYF. As DNA, the CDR3 is TGTGCCAGCACCCTAGGGGTCGGATCCTACGAGCAGTACTTC.